This T cell receptor beta chain was sequenced for a study of CD8 T cells in Susac syndrome. The germline V and J ends were trimmed by 1 base and 4 bases, with 11 bases remaining between them. There are 15 residues in the CDR3. Germline V gives CDR1 SGHTA, CDR2 FQGNSA. RNA totalling about 0.5 to 1 ug underwent reverse transcription with random hexamers. TCRdb fed the immunoSEQ multiplex PCR reads into MiXCR, producing one record per CDR3 protein. The sample includes more than 150,000 distinct CDR3 sequences, 95% of them seen just once. The table lists this clonotype with a count of one. Sequencing was performed on CD4+ T cells from PBMCs. The rearrangement links TRBV7-2 to TRBJ2-1; no reliable D call. The sequence came from a human donor with Susac syndrome. CDR3 sequence: CASSLEIAAYNEQFF. The CDR3 DNA follows: TGTGCCAGCAGCTTAGAGATCGCGGCTTACAATGAGCAGTTCTTC.